This T cell receptor (beta chain) was sequenced for a study of CD8+ T cells in alopecia areata (dated by TCRdb to the late 2010s). The study in broad terms: The treated patients took part in an open-label pilot trial in which moderate-to-severe alopecia areata was treated with oral tofacitinib at 5 to 10 mg twice daily. RNA was obtained with the PAXgene miRNA kit for fixed scalp, the miRNeasy kit for PBMCs, and the RNeasy kit for mouse skin. On the human side, TCRbeta sequencing was run on scalp tissue and on sorted CD4+ and CD8+ peripheral blood T cells from healthy controls and from alopecia areata patients with either patchy or totalis/universalis disease. Tofacitinib-treated patients had biopsies at baseline and at 4 and 24 weeks of treatment, with a later scalp biopsy in several patients. TCRbeta CDR3 regions were amplified by immunoSEQ multiplex PCR using 35 Vbeta forward and 13 Jbeta reverse primers. The study used high-throughput TCRbeta sequencing to examine T cell clonal expansion in alopecia areata, in both the C3H/HeJ mouse model and human patients. In treated patients, disease severity was measured using the SALT score, which gives the percentage of scalp surface area affected. Clonality in the scalp was compared among normal scalp (n=4), patchy alopecia areata scalp (n=8), and alopecia totalis/universalis scalp (n=8). Patients stayed on tofacitinib for 6 to 18 months and then had 6 months of follow-up off drug so that delayed response and recurrence could be assessed.

What the study reported, not specific to this receptor: Many expanded lesional clones persisted in scalp and blood during tofacitinib treatment, which may partly explain relapse after stopping treatment. Compared with normal scalp, lesional scalp had higher clonality and more expanded CD8+ clones, particularly in alopecia totalis/universalis, a pattern that suggests antigenic drive. Shared TCR sequences between patients were less evident than in mice, which may be partly attributable to HLA diversity in the patient population. The treated cohort was small, with a single nonresponder, so links between baseline CD8+ expansion and response need larger studies. With tofacitinib, both scalp clonality and the number of expanded CD8+ clones among the top 100 scalp clones went down significantly. Unlike mouse skin, which is dominated by gammadelta T cells, normal human skin has resident alphabeta T cells that are also sequenced, and this complicates analysis of the scalp TCR repertoire.

Receptor amplification or capture employed the immunoSEQ multiplex PCR assay. RNA was extracted from all samples and reverse transcribed into cDNA as template for TCR sequencing. SuperScript III was used to make first-strand cDNA, primed with a 2:1 mix of oligo-dT and random hexamers. Amplification bias was assessed with a synthetic immune receptor repertoire, and residual bias was removed computationally. The paper's processing steps were these. Raw reads were preprocessed to remove errors, and CDR3 was defined by IMGT conventions from the conserved cysteine to phenylalanine. Clonality was computed by normalizing Shannon entropy by log2 of the number of productive unique TCRs and subtracting the result from 1. Whether each scalp clone was CD4 or CD8 was inferred by checking scalp TCRbeta sequences against the CD4 and CD8 repertoires from sorted blood. TCRdb holds this immuneACCESS table with in-frame rearrangements only. Some clones are missing; in checked studies, unresolved V genes explain under half, and the rest has no known cause. The V and J calls and clone size are taken from that table; D and trimming were inferred from the DNA. The sample table contains about 140,000 clones; only one count was recorded for roughly four fifths of them. The biggest ten clones account for around 25% of the sample.

The time point tag for this specimen amounts to: four to five weeks on oral tofacitinib. The treatment or condition label of this sample denotes: oral pan-JAK inhibitor, 5-10 mg twice daily. Peripheral blood and lesional scalp punch biopsies were obtained from patients with alopecia areata. PBMCs were isolated by density centrifugation and stained for CD3, CD4 and CD8, and CD4+ and CD8+ T cells were sorted on a FACSAria. With respect to this clone: It has no known antigen specificity. No much larger clone is present one base from it, and per-base qualities are unavailable.

This clonotype originated in a human donor with alopecia areata. The starting material was CD8+ T cells sorted from blood, obtained at week 4, from a patient treated with tofacitinib.

CDR3 loop: CSVGTGRGKGEQYF. The sequence in DNA is TGCAGCGTTGGGACCGGCAGGGGCAAAGGAGAGCAGTACTTC. The V and J segments used are TRBV29-1 and TRBJ2-7; a weak D assignment points to TRBD1 (6 bases agree). V and J lose 4 bases and 7 bases, and a span of 20 bases separates them. The CDR3 contains 14 residues, cysteine and phenylalanine counted. Only the CDR3 part of the read is kept: 42 bases, read in frame from the first base. For CDR1 and CDR2, the germline V gene lists SQVTM and ANQGSEA.